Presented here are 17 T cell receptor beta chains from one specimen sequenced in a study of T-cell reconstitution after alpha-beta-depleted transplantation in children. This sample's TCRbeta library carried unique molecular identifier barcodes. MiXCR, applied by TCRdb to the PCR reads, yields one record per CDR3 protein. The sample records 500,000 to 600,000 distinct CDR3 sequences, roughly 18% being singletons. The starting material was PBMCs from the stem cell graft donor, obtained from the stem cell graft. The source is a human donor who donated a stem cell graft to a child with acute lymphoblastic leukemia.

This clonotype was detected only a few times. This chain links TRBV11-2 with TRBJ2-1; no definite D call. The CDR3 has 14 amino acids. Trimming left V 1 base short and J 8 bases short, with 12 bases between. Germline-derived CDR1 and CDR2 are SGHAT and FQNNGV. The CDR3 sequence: CASSLVPIRDEQFF. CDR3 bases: TGTGCCAGCAGCTTAGTTCCCATCCGGGATGAGCAGTTCTTC.

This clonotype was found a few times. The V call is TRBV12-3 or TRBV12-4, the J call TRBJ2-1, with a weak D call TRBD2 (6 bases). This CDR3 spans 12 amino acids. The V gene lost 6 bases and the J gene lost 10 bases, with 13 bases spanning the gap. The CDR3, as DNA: TGTGCCAGCAGAATGGGGGGAGGAGAGCAGTTCTTC. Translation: CASRMGGGEQFF.

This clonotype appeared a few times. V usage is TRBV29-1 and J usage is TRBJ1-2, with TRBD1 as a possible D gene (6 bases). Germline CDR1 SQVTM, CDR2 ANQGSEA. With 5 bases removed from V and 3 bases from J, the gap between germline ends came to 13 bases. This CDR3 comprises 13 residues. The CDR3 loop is CSVPMNRDYGYTF. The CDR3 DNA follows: TGCAGCGTTCCGATGAACAGGGACTATGGCTACACCTTC.

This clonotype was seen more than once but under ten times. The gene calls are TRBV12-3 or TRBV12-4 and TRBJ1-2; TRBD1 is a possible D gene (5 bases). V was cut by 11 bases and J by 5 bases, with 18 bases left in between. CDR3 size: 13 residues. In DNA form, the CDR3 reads TGTGCCGACCGGGGGGAGGAGGGGTATGGCTACACCTTC. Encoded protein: CADRGEEGYGYTF.

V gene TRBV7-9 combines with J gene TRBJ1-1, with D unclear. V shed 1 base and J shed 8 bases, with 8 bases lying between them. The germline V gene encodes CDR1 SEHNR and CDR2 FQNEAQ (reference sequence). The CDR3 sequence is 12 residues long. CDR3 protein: CASSLVPAEAFF. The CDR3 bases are TGTGCCAGCAGCTTAGTCCCAGCCGAAGCTTTCTTT.

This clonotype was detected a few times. The CDR3 reads CAIAETYEQYF. DNA for the CDR3: TGTGCCATCGCGGAAACCTACGAGCAGTACTTC. The genes are TRBV10-3 and TRBJ2-7; D is ambiguous. The CDR3 totals 11 residues. Trimming pared 8 bases from V and 2 bases from J, leaving 7 bases between. Germline loops: CDR1 ENHRY, CDR2 SYGVKD.

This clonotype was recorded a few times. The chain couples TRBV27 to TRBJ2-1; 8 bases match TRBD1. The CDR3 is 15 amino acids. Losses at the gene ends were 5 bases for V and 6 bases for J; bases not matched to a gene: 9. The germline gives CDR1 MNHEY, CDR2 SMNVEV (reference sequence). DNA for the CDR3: TGTGCCAGCAGTCCGGGACAGGCCCTTTTCAATGAGCAGTTCTTC. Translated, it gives CASSPGQALFNEQFF.

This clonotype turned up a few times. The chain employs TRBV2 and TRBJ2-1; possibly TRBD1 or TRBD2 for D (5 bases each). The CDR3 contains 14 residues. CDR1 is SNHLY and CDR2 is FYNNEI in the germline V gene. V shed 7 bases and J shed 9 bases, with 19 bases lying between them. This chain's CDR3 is CASKGRWLPLEQFF. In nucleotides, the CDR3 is TGTGCCAGCAAGGGACGGTGGCTGCCGCTTGAGCAGTTCTTC.

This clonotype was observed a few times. The CDR3 coding sequence is TGTGCCAGCAGTTTCACAGGGAGCTCCTACGAGCAGTACTTC. It encodes CASSFTGSSYEQYF. The chain links TRBV27 to TRBJ2-7; TRBD1 is a possible D gene (6 bases). The CDR3 spans 14 residues. Germline V gives CDR1 MNHEY, CDR2 SMNVEV (reference sequence). V was clipped by 3 bases and J by 0 bases, with 9 bases between them.

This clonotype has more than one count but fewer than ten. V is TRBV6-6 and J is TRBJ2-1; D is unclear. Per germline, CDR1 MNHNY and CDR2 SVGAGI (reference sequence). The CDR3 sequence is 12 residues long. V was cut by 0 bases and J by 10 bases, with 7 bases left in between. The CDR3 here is CASSYSTTEQFF. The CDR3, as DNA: TGTGCCAGCAGTTACTCGACCACGGAGCAGTTCTTC.

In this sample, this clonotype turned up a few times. CDR3 region: CASSQSLRGGYTF. The CDR3, as DNA: TGTGCCAGCAGCCAAAGCCTTCGGGGTGGCTACACCTTC. V and J are TRBV3-1 and TRBJ1-2; no clear D. Germline CDR1 reads LGHDT; CDR2 reads YNNKEL (reference sequence). This CDR3 spans 13 amino acids. Trimming took off 2 bases at V and 7 bases at J, with 11 bases between the two ends.

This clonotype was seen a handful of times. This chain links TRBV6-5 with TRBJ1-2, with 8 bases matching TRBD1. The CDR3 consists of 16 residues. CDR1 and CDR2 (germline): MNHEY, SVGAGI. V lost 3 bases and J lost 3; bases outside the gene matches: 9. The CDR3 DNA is TGTGCCAGCAGTTATCCACCGGGACAGGATTACTATGGCTACACCTTC. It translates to CASSYPPGQDYYGYTF.

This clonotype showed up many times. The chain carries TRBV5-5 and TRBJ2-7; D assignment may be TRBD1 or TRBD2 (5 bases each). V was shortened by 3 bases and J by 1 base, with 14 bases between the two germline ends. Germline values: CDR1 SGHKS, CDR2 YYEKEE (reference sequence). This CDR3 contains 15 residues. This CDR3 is CASSWDPRESYEQYF. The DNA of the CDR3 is TGTGCCAGCAGCTGGGACCCCAGGGAGTCCTACGAGCAGTACTTC. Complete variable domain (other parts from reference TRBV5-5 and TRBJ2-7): DAGVTQSPTHLIKTRGQQVTLRCSPISGHKSVSWYQQVLGQGPQFIFQYYEKEERGRGNFPDRFSARQFPNYSSELNVNALLLGDSALYLCASSWDPRESYEQYFGPGTRLTVT.

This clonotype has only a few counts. Written as DNA, the CDR3 is TGCAGTGCTAGAGTACAGGGGGCGACAGATACGCAGTATTTT. This sequence encodes CSARVQGATDTQYF. The gene calls are TRBV20-1 and TRBJ2-3, with 9 bases fitting TRBD1. Unmatched junction bases numbered 2, after V lost 1 base and J lost 3 bases. The CDR3 spans 14 residues. Germline CDR1 DFQATT, CDR2 SNEGSKA (reference sequence).

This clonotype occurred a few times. CDR3 region: CASSQDYGTLSYEQYF. CDR3 nucleotide sequence: TGTGCCAGCAGCCAAGATTACGGGACACTTAGCTACGAGCAGTACTTC. The V call is TRBV3-1, the J call TRBJ2-7, with D perhaps TRBD1 (6 bases). CDR3 size: 16 residues. Per the germline V gene, CDR1 is LGHDT and CDR2 is YNNKEL (reference sequence). The V and J ends lost 0 bases and 3 bases respectively, with 15 bases between them.

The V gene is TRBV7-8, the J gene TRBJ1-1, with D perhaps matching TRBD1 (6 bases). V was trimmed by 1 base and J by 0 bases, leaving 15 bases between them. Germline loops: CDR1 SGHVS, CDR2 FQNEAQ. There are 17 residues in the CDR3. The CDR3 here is CASSLVGTKSMNTEAFF. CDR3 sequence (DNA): TGTGCCAGCAGCTTAGTGGGGACAAAGTCCATGAACACTGAAGCTTTCTTT.

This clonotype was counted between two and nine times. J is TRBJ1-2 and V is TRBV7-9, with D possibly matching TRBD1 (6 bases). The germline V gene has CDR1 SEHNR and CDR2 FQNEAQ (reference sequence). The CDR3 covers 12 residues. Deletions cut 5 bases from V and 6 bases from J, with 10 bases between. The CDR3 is CASSRPGDGYTF. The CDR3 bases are TGTGCCAGCAGCCGACCAGGGGATGGCTACACCTTC. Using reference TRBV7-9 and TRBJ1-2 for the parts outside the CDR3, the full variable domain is DTGVSQNPRHKITKRGQNVTFRCDPISEHNRLYWYRQTLGQGPEFLTYFQNEAQLEKSRLLSDRFSAERPKGSFSTLEIQRTEQGDSAMYLCASSRPGDGYTFGSGTRLTVV.